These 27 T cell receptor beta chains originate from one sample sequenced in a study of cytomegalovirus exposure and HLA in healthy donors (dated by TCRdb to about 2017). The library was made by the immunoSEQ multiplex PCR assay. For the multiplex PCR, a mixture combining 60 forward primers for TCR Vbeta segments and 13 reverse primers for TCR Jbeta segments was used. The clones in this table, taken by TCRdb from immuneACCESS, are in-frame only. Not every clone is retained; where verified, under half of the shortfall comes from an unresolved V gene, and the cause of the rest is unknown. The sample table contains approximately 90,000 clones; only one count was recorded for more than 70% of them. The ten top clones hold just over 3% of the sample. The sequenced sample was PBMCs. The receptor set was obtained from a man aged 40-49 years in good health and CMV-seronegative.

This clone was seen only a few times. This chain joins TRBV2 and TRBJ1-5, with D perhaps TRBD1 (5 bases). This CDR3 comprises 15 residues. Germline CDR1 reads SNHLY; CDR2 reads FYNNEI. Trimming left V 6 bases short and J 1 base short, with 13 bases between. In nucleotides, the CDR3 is TGTGCCAGCAGGGGGCAGGTCGTGAGCAATCAGCCCCAGCATTTT. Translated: CASRGQVVSNQPQHF.

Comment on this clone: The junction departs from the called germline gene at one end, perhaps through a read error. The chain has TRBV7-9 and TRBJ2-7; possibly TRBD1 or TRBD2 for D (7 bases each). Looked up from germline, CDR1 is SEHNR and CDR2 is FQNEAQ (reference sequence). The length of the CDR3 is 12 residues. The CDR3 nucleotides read TGTTCCAGCAGGGGGGGGAACTACGAGCAGTACTTC. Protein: CSSRGGNYEQYF.

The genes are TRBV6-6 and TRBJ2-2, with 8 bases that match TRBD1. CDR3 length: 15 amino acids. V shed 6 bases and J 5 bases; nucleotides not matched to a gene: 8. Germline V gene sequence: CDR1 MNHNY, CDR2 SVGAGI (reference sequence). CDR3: CASSQDRAGTGELFF. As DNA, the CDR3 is TGTGCCAGCAGCCAGGACAGGGCAGGAACCGGGGAGCTGTTTTTT.

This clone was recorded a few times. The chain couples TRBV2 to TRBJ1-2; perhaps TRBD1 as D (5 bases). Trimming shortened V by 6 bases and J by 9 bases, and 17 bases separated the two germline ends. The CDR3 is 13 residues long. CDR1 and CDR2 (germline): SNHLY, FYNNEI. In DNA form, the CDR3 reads TGTGCCAGCAGCGTCGGGGGGGTATTGAGCTACACCTTC. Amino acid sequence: CASSVGGVLSYTF.

The DNA for the CDR3 is TGTGCCAGCACTGCCAGCGCCTACGAGCAGTACTTC. It codes for CASTASAYEQYF. This chain uses TRBV6-1 with TRBJ2-7, with no clear D. Germline CDR1 MNHNS, CDR2 SASEGT. The CDR3 sequence is 12 residues long. Trimming shortened V by 7 bases and J by 2 bases, and 9 bases separated the two germline ends.

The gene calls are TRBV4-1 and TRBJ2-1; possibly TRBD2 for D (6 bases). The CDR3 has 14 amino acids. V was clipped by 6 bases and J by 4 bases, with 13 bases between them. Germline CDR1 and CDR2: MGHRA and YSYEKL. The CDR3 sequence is CASREGKGYNEQFF. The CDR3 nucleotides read TGCGCCAGCAGGGAGGGGAAGGGTTACAATGAGCAGTTCTTC.

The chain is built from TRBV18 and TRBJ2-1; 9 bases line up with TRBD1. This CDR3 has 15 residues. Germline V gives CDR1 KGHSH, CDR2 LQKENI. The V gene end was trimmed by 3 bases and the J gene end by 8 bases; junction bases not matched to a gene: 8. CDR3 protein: CASSPETGGVDEQFF. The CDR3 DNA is TGTGCCAGCTCACCGGAGACAGGGGGTGTCGATGAGCAGTTCTTC.

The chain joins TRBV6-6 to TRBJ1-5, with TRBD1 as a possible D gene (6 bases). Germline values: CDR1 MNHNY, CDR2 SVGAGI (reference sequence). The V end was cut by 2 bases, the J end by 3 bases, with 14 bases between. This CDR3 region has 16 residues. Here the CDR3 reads CASSYGGAENNQPQHF. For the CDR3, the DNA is TGTGCCAGCAGTTACGGGGGGGCGGAAAACAATCAGCCCCAGCATTTT.

The CDR3 region has the DNA TGTGCCAGCAGCCGAGGACAGGTACTAGCTAACTATGGCTACACCTTC. It encodes CASSRGQVLANYGYTF. The chain couples TRBV14 to TRBJ1-2, with 7 bases identical to TRBD1. Trimming took 4 bases from V and 0 from J; bases not matched to a gene: 8. Germline assignment: CDR1 SGHDN and CDR2 FVKESK. CDR3 length: 16 residues.

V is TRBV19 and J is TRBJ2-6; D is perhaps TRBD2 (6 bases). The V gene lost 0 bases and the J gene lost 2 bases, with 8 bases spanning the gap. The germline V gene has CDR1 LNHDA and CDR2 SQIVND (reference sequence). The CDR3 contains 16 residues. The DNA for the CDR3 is TGTGCCAGTAGTATAGACGGGGGTGCTGGGGCCAACGTCCTGACTTTC. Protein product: CASSIDGGAGANVLTF.

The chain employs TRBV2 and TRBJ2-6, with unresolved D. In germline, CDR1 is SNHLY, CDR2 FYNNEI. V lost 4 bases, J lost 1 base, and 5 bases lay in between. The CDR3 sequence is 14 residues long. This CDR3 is CASSVVSGANVLTF. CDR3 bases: TGTGCCAGCAGTGTAGTGTCTGGGGCCAACGTCCTGACTTTC.

CDR3 nucleotide sequence: TGTGCCAGCAGTTACTCGGGGGGGAAAAGCTATGGCTACACCTTC. Translation: CASSYSGGKSYGYTF. The V gene is TRBV6-5, the J gene TRBJ1-2, with D tentatively TRBD1 (5 bases). Trimming removed 0 bases at V and 4 bases at J, with 12 bases between. Germline CDR1 reads MNHEY; CDR2 reads SVGAGI. This CDR3 is 15 amino acids long.

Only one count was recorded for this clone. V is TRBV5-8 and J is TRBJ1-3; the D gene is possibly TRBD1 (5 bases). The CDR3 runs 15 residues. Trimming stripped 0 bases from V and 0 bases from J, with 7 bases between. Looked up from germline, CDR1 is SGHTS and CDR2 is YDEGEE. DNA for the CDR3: TGTGCCAGCAGCTTGGGGACACTCTCTGGAAACACCATATATTTT. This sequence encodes CASSLGTLSGNTIYF.

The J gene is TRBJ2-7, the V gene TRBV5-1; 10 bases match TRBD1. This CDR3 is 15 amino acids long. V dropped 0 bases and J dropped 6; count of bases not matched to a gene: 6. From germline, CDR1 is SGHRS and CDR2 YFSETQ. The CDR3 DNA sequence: TGCGCCAGCAGCTTGGTGGGGGGGACAGGGGCCGAGCAGTACTTC. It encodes CASSLVGGTGAEQYF.

This CDR3 reads CASSPGQGGNQPQHF. CDR3 DNA: TGCGCCAGCAGCCCCGGACAGGGCGGCAATCAGCCCCAGCATTTT. The gene calls are TRBV5-1 and TRBJ1-5, with TRBD1 identical over 8 bases. V shed 4 bases, J shed 2 bases, and the junction held 5 bases outside the gene matches. The CDR3 length is 15 residues. CDR1 and CDR2 from the germline V gene are SGHRS and YFSETQ.

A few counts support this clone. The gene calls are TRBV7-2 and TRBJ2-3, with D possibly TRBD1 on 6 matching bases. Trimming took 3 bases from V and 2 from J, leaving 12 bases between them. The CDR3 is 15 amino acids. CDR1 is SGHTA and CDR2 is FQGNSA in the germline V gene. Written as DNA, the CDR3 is TGTGCCAGCAGCTTCGGGGTGGGGGCCACAGATACGCAGTATTTT. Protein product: CASSFGVGATDTQYF.

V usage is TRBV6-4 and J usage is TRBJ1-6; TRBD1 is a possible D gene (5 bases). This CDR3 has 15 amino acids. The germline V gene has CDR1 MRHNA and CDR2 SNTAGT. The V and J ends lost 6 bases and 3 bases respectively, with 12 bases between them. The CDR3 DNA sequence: TGTGCCAGCAGCCTAGACAGTCTCTATAATTCACCCCTCCACTTT. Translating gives CASSLDSLYNSPLHF.

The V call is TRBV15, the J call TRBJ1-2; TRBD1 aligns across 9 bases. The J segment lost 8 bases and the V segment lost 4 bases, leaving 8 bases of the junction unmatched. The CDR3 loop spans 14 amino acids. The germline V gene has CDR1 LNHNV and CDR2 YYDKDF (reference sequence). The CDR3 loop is CATSKDRGTGGYTF. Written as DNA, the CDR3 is TGTGCCACCAGCAAGGACAGGGGTACGGGGGGCTACACCTTC. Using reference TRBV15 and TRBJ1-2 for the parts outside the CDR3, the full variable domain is DAMVIQNPRYQVTQFGKPVTLSCSQTLNHNVMYWYQQKSSQAPKLLFHYYDKDFNNEADTPDNFQSRRPNTSFCFLDIRSPGLGDTAMYLCATSKDRGTGGYTFGSGTRLTVV.

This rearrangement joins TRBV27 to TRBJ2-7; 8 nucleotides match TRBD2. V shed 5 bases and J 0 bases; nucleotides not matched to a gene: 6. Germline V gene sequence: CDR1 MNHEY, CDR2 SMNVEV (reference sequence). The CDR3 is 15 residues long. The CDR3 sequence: CASSLVAGTSYEQYF. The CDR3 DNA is TGTGCCAGCAGTCTCGTAGCGGGGACCTCCTACGAGCAGTACTTC.

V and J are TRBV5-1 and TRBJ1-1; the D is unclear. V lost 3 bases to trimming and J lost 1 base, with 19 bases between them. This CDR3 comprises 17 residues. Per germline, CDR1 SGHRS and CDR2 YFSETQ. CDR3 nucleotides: TGCGCCAGCAGCTCGGGGATCCAGGTCCTAAGGAACACTGAAGCTTTCTTT. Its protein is CASSSGIQVLRNTEAFF.

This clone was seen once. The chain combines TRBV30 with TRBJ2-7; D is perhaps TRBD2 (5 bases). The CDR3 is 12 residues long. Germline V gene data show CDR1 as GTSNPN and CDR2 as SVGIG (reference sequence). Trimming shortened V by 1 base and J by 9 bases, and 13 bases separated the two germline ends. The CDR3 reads CAWSGREYVQYF. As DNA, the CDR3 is TGTGCCTGGAGTGGACGGGAATATGTGCAGTACTTC.

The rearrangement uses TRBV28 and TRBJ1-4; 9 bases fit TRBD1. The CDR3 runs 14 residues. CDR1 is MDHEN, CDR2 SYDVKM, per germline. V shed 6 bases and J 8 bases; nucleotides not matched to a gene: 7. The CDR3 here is CASRLTGGGEKLFF. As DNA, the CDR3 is TGTGCCAGCAGACTCACAGGGGGCGGGGAAAAACTGTTTTTT.

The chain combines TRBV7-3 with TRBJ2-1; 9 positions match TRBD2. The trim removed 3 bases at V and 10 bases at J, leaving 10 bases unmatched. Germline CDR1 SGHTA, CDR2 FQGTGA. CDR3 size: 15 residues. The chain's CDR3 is CASSFAGGASGEQFF. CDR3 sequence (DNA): TGTGCCAGCAGCTTCGCGGGGGGGGCCTCGGGCGAGCAGTTCTTC. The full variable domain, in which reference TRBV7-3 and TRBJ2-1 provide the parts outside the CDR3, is GAGVSQTPSNKVTEKGKYVELRCDPISGHTALYWYRQSLGQGPEFLIYFQGTGAADDSGLPNDRFFAVRPEGSVSTLKIQRTERGDSAVYLCASSFAGGASGEQFFGPGTRLTVL.

For the CDR3, the DNA is TGTGCCAGCAGCTGGGTACCGGGGGATACGCAGTATTTT. Translation gives CASSWVPGDTQYF. The chain couples TRBV5-4 to TRBJ2-3; D may be TRBD2 (5 bases). The germline CDR1 and CDR2 sequences are SGHNT and YYREEE (reference sequence). Trimming left V 3 bases short and J 6 bases short, with 11 bases between. This CDR3 is 13 amino acids long.

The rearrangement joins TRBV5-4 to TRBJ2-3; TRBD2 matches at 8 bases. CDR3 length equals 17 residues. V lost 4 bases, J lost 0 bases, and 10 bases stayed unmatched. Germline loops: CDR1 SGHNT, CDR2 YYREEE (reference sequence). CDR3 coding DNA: TGTGCCAGCAGCAACCGACTTACTAGCGGAAGCACAGATACGCAGTATTTT. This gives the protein CASSNRLTSGSTDTQYF.

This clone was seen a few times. CDR3 sequence: CASSVGQGATEAFF. In DNA, the CDR3 is TGTGCCAGCAGCGTGGGACAGGGGGCCACTGAAGCTTTCTTT. V usage is TRBV9 and J usage is TRBJ1-1; TRBD1 aligns across 12 bases. The junction had 0 bases not matched to a gene; V was cut back by 2 bases and J by 4 bases. The CDR3 contains 14 residues. The germline V gene encodes CDR1 SGDLS and CDR2 YYNGEE.

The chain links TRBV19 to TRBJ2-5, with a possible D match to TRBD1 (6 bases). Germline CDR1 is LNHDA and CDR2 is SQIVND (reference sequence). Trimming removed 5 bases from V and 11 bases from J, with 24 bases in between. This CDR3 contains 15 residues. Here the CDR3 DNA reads TGTGCCAGTAGTCTGGACAGTTCCCCTCCTACGAAGCAGTACTTC. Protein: CASSLDSSPPTKQYF.